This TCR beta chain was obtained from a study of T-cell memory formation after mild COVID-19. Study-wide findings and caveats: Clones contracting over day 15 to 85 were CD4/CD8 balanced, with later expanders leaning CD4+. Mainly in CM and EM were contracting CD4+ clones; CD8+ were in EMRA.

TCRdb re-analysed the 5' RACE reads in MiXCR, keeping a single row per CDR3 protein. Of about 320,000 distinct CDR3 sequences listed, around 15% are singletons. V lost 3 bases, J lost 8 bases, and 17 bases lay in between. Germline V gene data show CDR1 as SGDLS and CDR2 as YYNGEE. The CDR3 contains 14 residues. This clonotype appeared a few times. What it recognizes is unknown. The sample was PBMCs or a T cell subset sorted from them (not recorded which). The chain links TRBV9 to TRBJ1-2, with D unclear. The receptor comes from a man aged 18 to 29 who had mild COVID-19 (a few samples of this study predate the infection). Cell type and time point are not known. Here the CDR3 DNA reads TGTGCCAGCAGCGATGGGTTGTCGGCAGGCGGCTACACCTTC. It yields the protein CASSDGLSAGGYTF.